This TCR beta chain was captured in a study of regulatory T cells in long-lasting Graves disease. Germline-derived CDR1 and CDR2 are SGHRS and YFSETQ. The CDR3 loop spans 14 amino acids. Unmatched junction bases numbered 0, after V lost 0 bases and J lost 5 bases. Time point: newly diagnosed GD, antithyroid drugs for less than 3 months. With RNA extracted from PBMCs as input, the TCR library was made. Relying on iRepertoire HTBI primers and Arm-PCR of CDR3 regions, the team built TCR beta libraries. Each CDR3 protein is one row after TCRdb ran MiXCR on the multiplex PCR reads. The data hold 550,000 to 600,000 distinct CDR3 sequences, with roughly 15% observed a single time. Overall study results and limits: Clonotypes that were public and shared totalled 2,500 to 3,000 in persistent patients versus about a thousand in new patients.

This clonotype occurred a few times. Its antigen is unknown. This sample also appeared in a second study, on T cells in Graves' hyperthyroidism and ophthalmopathy.

The sequenced sample was peripheral blood mononuclear cells (PBMCs), obtained at new diagnosis, from a patient treated with antithyroid drugs. The chain combines TRBV5-1 with TRBJ2-1; 9 bases agree with TRBD1. This TCR was sampled from a man younger than 30 with Graves disease. CDR3 in amino acids: CASSLGDRDNEQFF. CDR3 bases: TGCGCCAGCAGCTTGGGGGACAGGGACAATGAGCAGTTCTTC.